This T cell receptor (beta chain) derives from a study of CXCR3-negative and CXCR3-positive naive CD8 T cells. Broader study findings: Both naive subsets showed comparably high diversity, and memory CD8+ cells showed much lower diversity. CXCR3 levels fell partly with cryopreservation; most assays relied on fresh PBMCs.

CDR1 and CDR2 from the germline V gene are SGHTA and FQGTGA. This CDR3 is built from 17 residues. Libraries of TRB cDNA were made by 5' RACE and carried UMIs. Reanalyzing the 5' RACE reads, TCRdb keeps one entry per CDR3 protein, without DNA. This sample's clone table lists roughly 24,000 distinct CDR3 sequences. As for this clonotype: No antigen is known for it.

Researchers reported sorting every CD8+ T cell subset in triplicate, 250,000 to 300,000 cells per sort. The chain carries TRBV7-3 and TRBJ2-2; checking the TCRdb D call of TRBD1 is not possible without DNA. The sequence was obtained from a human donor in good health. Some clones in this sample may be carry-over from other donors' samples. The sequencing input was naive CXCR3- CD8+ T cells from blood. Regarding subset: CD45RO-CCR7+CD27+CD95- naive CD8+ T cells lacking CXCR3 (TNR3-). The CDR3: CASSLLQSGANTGELFF.